This T cell receptor beta chain was found in a study of CD8 T cells in Susac syndrome. The RNA, 0.5 to 1 ug, was put through reverse transcription using random hexamers. Amplification of TCR beta CDR3 spanned 54 Vbeta and 13 Jbeta via immunoSEQ multiplex PCR. TCRdb re-derived calls from the immunoSEQ multiplex PCR reads in MiXCR, one entry per CDR3 protein. The table shows just over 80,000 distinct CDR3 sequences, with 94% occurring only once. The germline V gene has CDR1 MGHRA and CDR2 YSYEKL. The CDR3 is 14 residues long. The germline V and J ends were trimmed by 4 bases and 5 bases, with 14 bases remaining between them.

This TCR was recovered from a human donor in good health. Sequencing input: CD8+ T cells from PBMCs. The chain combines TRBV4-1 with TRBJ2-5, with a weak D call TRBD1 (6 bases). Here the CDR3 DNA reads TGCGCCAGCAGCCGAAGGGGGTTCGGGGAGACCCAGTACTTC. This sequence encodes CASSRRGFGETQYF.